The 23 T cell receptor beta chains in this list originate from one sample, sequenced in a study of blood T cells in healthy people across ages. Together with a sample-barcoded 5' primer, a J-beta primer mix was included in a second PCR lasting roughly 6 to 12 cycles. TCRdb reprocessed the 5' RACE reads via MiXCR and lists one record per CDR3 protein. The table shows about 1.8 million distinct CDR3 sequences, with around 48% occurring only once. Material: blood. These receptors were obtained from a woman aged 40 to 49 in good health.

J is TRBJ1-2 and V is TRBV29-1; TRBD1 agrees at 7 bases. Germline CDR1 is SQVTM and CDR2 is ANQGSEA. The CDR3 totals 12 residues. The J segment lost 8 bases and the V segment lost 2 bases, leaving 5 bases of the junction unmatched. CDR3 sequence: CSVERGREGYTF. The CDR3 DNA is TGCAGCGTTGAAAGGGGGCGCGAGGGCTACACCTTC.

The V gene is TRBV11-2, the J gene TRBJ2-1; the D gene is possibly TRBD2 (6 bases). The CDR3 contains 14 residues. The V end lost 0 bases, the J end lost 6 bases, and 9 bases lay between the germline ends. Germline loops: CDR1 SGHAT, CDR2 FQNNGV. For the CDR3, the DNA is TGTGCCAGCAGCTTAGATGGGGAGGTCAATGAGCAGTTCTTC. Its protein is CASSLDGEVNEQFF.

This clonotype was seen repeatedly, ten times or more. J is TRBJ1-2 and V is TRBV6-5; 10 bases fit TRBD1. Germline V gene lookup returns CDR1 MNHEY and CDR2 SVGAGI. V lost 6 bases, J lost 11 bases, and 9 bases stayed unmatched. CDR3 length equals 13 residues. CDR3 sequence: CASRPGTGAGYTF. Here the CDR3 DNA reads TGTGCCAGCAGACCCGGGACAGGGGCTGGGTACACCTTC.

This chain joins TRBV27 and TRBJ2-6; possible D gene TRBD1, 5 bases. The CDR3 extends over 15 amino acids. Trimming stripped 5 bases from V and 2 bases from J, with 10 bases between. Germline V lookup: CDR1 MNHEY, CDR2 SMNVEV (reference sequence). CDR3 sequence (DNA): TGTGCCAGCAGTCCTGGACACCCTGGGGCCAACGTCCTGACTTTC. It encodes CASSPGHPGANVLTF.

On this clonotype: A read error may explain this, as a much larger clone is one base away. The rearrangement uses TRBV20-1 and TRBJ2-5, with no clear D. The CDR3 extends over 13 amino acids. V was cut by 1 base and J by 3 bases, with 9 bases left in between. The germline V gene has CDR1 DFQATT and CDR2 SNEGSKA (reference sequence). CDR3 sequence (DNA): TGCAGTGCTAGAGGTATGGCGGAAGAGACCCAGTACTTC. Translated, it gives CSARGMAEETQYF.

This clonotype was found a few times. The rearrangement joins TRBV12-3 or TRBV12-4 to TRBJ2-5; tentative D call: TRBD2 (7 bases). CDR3 length equals 15 residues. V lost 5 bases, J lost 4 bases, and 17 bases lay in between. CDR3 residues: CASSPLGGAGETQYF. The DNA of the CDR3 is TGTGCCAGCAGTCCCCTGGGGGGGGCTGGAGAGACCCAGTACTTC.

This clonotype has just a few counts. The chain couples TRBV5-1 to TRBJ2-5, with D uncertain. The germline V and J ends were trimmed by 7 bases and 0 bases, with 10 bases remaining between them. Germline V gives CDR1 SGHRS, CDR2 YFSETQ. The CDR3 has 13 residues. DNA of the CDR3: TGCGCCAGCTATAGTCCGCACCAAGAGACCCAGTACTTC. It yields the protein CASYSPHQETQYF. Based on the CDR3 plus reference TRBV5-1 and TRBJ2-5, the full variable domain is KAGVTQTPRYLIKTRGQQVTLSCSPISGHRSVSWYQQTPGQGLQFLFEYFSETQRNKGNFPGRFSGRQFSNSRSEMNVSTLELGDSALYLCASYSPHQETQYFGPGTRLLVL.

This rearrangement joins TRBV6-9 to TRBJ1-5; TRBD1 matches at 12 bases. V dropped 5 bases and J dropped 2; count of bases not matched to a gene: 16. The CDR3 runs to 20 residues. Germline CDR1 is MNHGY and CDR2 is SVAAGI. Here the CDR3 reads CASSQPEGTGGGLGNQPQHF. CDR3 DNA sequence: TGTGCCAGCAGTCAGCCGGAGGGGACAGGGGGCGGGTTGGGCAATCAGCCCCAGCATTTT.

The V and J genes are TRBV28 and TRBJ2-5; 12 nucleotides agree with TRBD1. Trimming took 7 bases from V and 2 from J; bases not matched to a gene: 14. Germline V gene sequence: CDR1 MDHEN, CDR2 SYDVKM. The CDR3 covers 18 residues. DNA of the CDR3: TGTGCCAGCACCCTACCGGGACAGGGGGCGGGTGTTCAAGAGACCCAGTACTTC. Encoded protein: CASTLPGQGAGVQETQYF.

This clonotype was picked up one time. The chain links TRBV7-2 to TRBJ2-7; no reliable D call. V dropped 5 bases and J dropped 1 base, with 9 bases sitting between them. CDR1 and CDR2 (germline): SGHTA, FQGNSA. This CDR3 has 13 amino acids. The CDR3 sequence: CASSTLRSYEQYF. The CDR3 nucleotides are TGTGCCAGCAGCACCCTAAGGTCCTACGAGCAGTACTTC.

There are a few counts of this clonotype. The chain employs TRBV20-1 and TRBJ2-1; tentative D call: TRBD2 (7 bases). V shed 3 bases and J shed 3 bases, with 15 bases lying between them. The length of the CDR3 is 15 residues. Germline CDR1 DFQATT, CDR2 SNEGSKA (reference sequence). The CDR3 loop is CSASPPGGHYNEQFF. The DNA for the CDR3 is TGCAGTGCTAGCCCCCCGGGGGGCCACTACAATGAGCAGTTCTTC.

The genes are TRBV2 and TRBJ2-5; possibly TRBD1 for D (5 bases). V was shortened by 6 bases and J by 5 bases, with 13 bases between the two germline ends. The CDR3 sequence is 13 residues long. CDR1 is SNHLY and CDR2 is FYNNEI in the germline V gene. DNA of the CDR3: TGTGCCAGCAGGGACACGGCTCGGGAGACCCAGTACTTC. Protein product: CASRDTARETQYF.

A few counts support this clonotype. The chain is built from TRBV4-1 and TRBJ1-4; maybe TRBD1 (5 bases). The germline V and J ends were trimmed by 5 bases and 0 bases, with 13 bases remaining between them. Germline assignment: CDR1 MGHRA and CDR2 YSYEKL. CDR3 length: 16 residues. CDR3 in DNA: TGCGCCAGCAGCGTGGGGACGACTGCAACTAATGAAAAACTGTTTTTT. It is translated as CASSVGTTATNEKLFF.

V usage is TRBV7-2 and J usage is TRBJ1-2; D remains unclear. Trimming left V 1 base short and J 0 bases short, with 9 bases between. Germline CDR1 is SGHTA and CDR2 is FQGNSA. The CDR3 sequence is 15 residues long. CDR3 coding DNA: TGTGCCAGCAGCTTAGGTTGGGCAGCTAACTATGGCTACACCTTC. It specifies CASSLGWAANYGYTF.

This chain connects TRBV20-1 to TRBJ1-6, with D possibly being TRBD1 (5 bases). V shed 4 bases and J shed 9 bases, with 22 bases lying between them. The CDR3 covers 16 residues. Germline CDR1 and CDR2: DFQATT and SNEGSKA (reference sequence). CDR3 in DNA: TGCAGTGCTAAACCTACGCGCGGGGGGATAAGTTCACCCCTCCACTTT. Residues: CSAKPTRGGISSPLHF.

V gene TRBV10-3 combines with J gene TRBJ1-5, with 9 positions matching TRBD1. Germline values: CDR1 ENHRY, CDR2 SYGVKD. The junction had 3 bases not matched to a gene; V was cut back by 6 bases and J by 3 bases. The CDR3 is made up of 14 amino acids. The CDR3 region is CAIRGDRDNQPQHF. CDR3 DNA sequence: TGTGCCATCAGGGGGGACAGGGACAATCAGCCCCAGCATTTT.

This clonotype was seen a single time. A junction boundary mismatches the germline segment, possibly from a read error. The V gene is TRBV4-2, the J gene TRBJ2-5; D gene unclear. The V gene's germline CDR1 is LGHNA and CDR2 YNFKEQ. The CDR3 has 17 amino acids. The CDR3 DNA reads TGTACCAGCAGCCAAGGTTCCAACACAGATGATCAAGAGACCCAGTACTTC. Encoded protein: CTSSQGSNTDDQETQYF.

As to this clonotype: The junction differs from germline at one of its ends, possibly a read error. J is TRBJ1-5 and V is TRBV7-9; D is possibly TRBD1 (6 bases). The CDR3 is 19 residues long. The V gene's germline CDR1 is SEHNR and CDR2 FQNEAQ (reference sequence). CDR3 DNA sequence: TGTGCTAGCAGCCGATTTTTACGGGAGGGGGAAAAGGGCAATCAGCCCCAGCATTTT. It is translated as CASSRFLREGEKGNQPQHF.

The rearrangement links TRBV9 to TRBJ2-7; the D gene is possibly TRBD1 (9 bases). Trimming stripped 4 bases from V and 4 bases from J, with 21 bases between. This CDR3 has 16 residues. The germline gives CDR1 SGDLS, CDR2 YYNGEE. The CDR3 protein is CASSPRGGDRAYEQYF. CDR3 nucleotide sequence: TGTGCCAGCAGCCCTCGGGGGGGGGACAGGGCGTACGAGCAGTACTTC.

The chain uses TRBV27 and TRBJ2-6; 9 bases agree with TRBD1. The junction had 8 bases not matched to a gene; V was cut back by 6 bases and J by 2 bases. In germline, CDR1 is MNHEY, CDR2 SMNVEV (reference sequence). There are 17 residues in the CDR3. CDR3 amino acids: CASSSGQGMAGANVLTF. In DNA, the CDR3 is TGTGCCAGCAGCTCGGGACAGGGCATGGCTGGGGCCAACGTCCTGACTTTC.

On this clonotype: The junction and the germline gene differ at one end; a read error may be behind it. The chain uses TRBV5-1 and TRBJ2-3; D possibly corresponds to TRBD2 (6 bases). The CDR3 is 16 residues long. CDR1 and CDR2 from the germline V gene are SGHRS and YFSETQ. CDR3 bases: TGCGCCAGCAGCTTGACCGGGATCGGGGAGGCAGATGCGCAGTATTTT. It encodes CASSLTGIGEADAQYF.

This clonotype has just one count. This rearrangement joins TRBV7-8 to TRBJ2-3, with D unclear. Germline loops: CDR1 SGHVS, CDR2 FQNEAQ. The CDR3 runs 16 residues. V was clipped by 1 base and J by 1 base, with 12 bases between them. In nucleotides, the CDR3 is TGTGCCAGCAGCTTAGTACACGACGAAGGCACAGATACGCAGTATTTT. Its translation: CASSLVHDEGTDTQYF.

The chain recombines TRBV6-2 or TRBV6-3 with TRBJ1-4; perhaps TRBD1 as D (5 bases). Trimming stripped 0 bases from V and 8 bases from J, with 16 bases between. This CDR3 comprises 16 residues. CDR1 is MNHEY and CDR2 is SVGEGT in the germline V gene. The CDR3 region has the DNA TGTGCCAGCAGTTACTCCCTACACGGACGGGACGAAAAACTGTTTTTT. Protein sequence: CASSYSLHGRDEKLFF.